This TCR beta chain was profiled in a study of PD-1 blockade in classical Hodgkin lymphoma. The CDR3 runs 16 residues. In germline, CDR1 is MNHEY, CDR2 SMNVEV (reference sequence). V shed 3 bases, J shed 2 bases, and the junction held 5 bases outside the gene matches. The method was immunoSEQ multiplex PCR; TCRdb's version includes in-frame clones alone and lacks a portion of them. This sample has some 17,000 clones, with just under 85% found just once. Every patient had relapsed following autologous stem cell transplantation, and cohorts differed in brentuximab vedotin exposure. It was by magnetic negative selection that CD4+ T cells were purified from thawed PBMCs.

The chain uses TRBV27 and TRBJ2-2, with TRBD1 matching 8 bases. The TCR sequence derives from a human donor with classical Hodgkin lymphoma. The sample in question was CD4+ T cells from blood, obtained at baseline. The CDR3 here is CASSLLTGVNTGELFF. The CDR3 nucleotides are TGTGCCAGCAGTTTGTTGACAGGGGTCAACACCGGGGAGCTGTTTTTT.